The rows below give T cell receptor beta chains drawn from one sample of a study of glioma-infiltrating T cells. TCRdb re-called the multiplex PCR reads through MiXCR, storing one row per CDR3 protein. Of about 380,000 distinct CDR3 sequences in the sample, 35% to 45% are singletons; the top ten hold around 12%. Sequencing was done on a sample of glioma tissue, nonneoplastic brain tissue, or PBMCs (not recorded which). The receptors originated from a human donor with low-grade glioma or glioblastoma, undergoing nonglioma brain surgery, or in good health (not recorded which). Both conserved end residues are part of each CDR3. The order of the fields is V gene, J gene, clone size, D gene, CDR3 protein, CDR3 DNA. D genes are given only for firm matches. Rows give clone size only sometimes, using once, few, many, or a class for an expanded clone.

>TRBV7-2|TRBJ2-1|few|-
CASTPSYNEQFF
TGTGCCAGCACCCCATCGTACAATGAGCAGTTCTTC
>TRBV6-2/TRBV6-3|TRBJ2-3|-|-
CATIKDPVFYTQYF
TGTGCCACCATCAAGGACCCAGTGTTTTATACGCAGTATTTT
>TRBV18|TRBJ1-1|-|TRBD1
CASSLARDRGLNTEAFF
TGTGCCAGCTCACTCGCCCGGGACAGGGGGTTGAACACTGAAGCTTTCTTT
>TRBV7-2|TRBJ2-7|few|TRBD1
CASTQDRYSYEQYF
TGTGCCAGCACCCAGGACAGGTACTCCTACGAGCAGTACTTC
>TRBV15|TRBJ2-1|many|-
CATSRDLAYNEQFF
TGTGCCACCAGCAGAGATTTAGCTTACAATGAGCAGTTCTTC
>TRBV20-1|TRBJ2-3|few|TRBD2
CSATSGTSEYTDTQYF
TGCAGTGCGACTTCCGGGACTAGCGAATACACAGATACGCAGTATTTT
>TRBV27|TRBJ1-5|-|-
CASSIHLGNNQPQHF
TGTGCCAGCAGTATTCACCTAGGGAACAATCAGCCCCAGCATTTT
>TRBV27|TRBJ2-2|-|-
CASSLLTRGLRGTGGLFF
TGTGCCAGCAGTCTGCTTACCCGGGGCCTGCGGGGAACCGGGGGGCTGTTTTTT
>TRBV4-3|TRBJ2-1|-|TRBD2
CASSQGWTSANNEQFF
TGCGCCAGCAGCCAAGGTTGGACTAGCGCGAACAATGAGCAGTTCTTC
>TRBV28|TRBJ1-5|-|-
CASSSYDRSNQPQHF
TGTGCCAGCAGTTCCTACGACAGGAGCAATCAGCCCCAGCATTTT
>TRBV12-3/TRBV12-4|TRBJ1-1|few|-
CASRLQANTEAFF
TGTGCCAGCAGGCTACAGGCGAACACTGAAGCTTTCTTT
>TRBV5-1|TRBJ2-7|-|-
CASSLLVTSYEQYF
TGCGCCAGCAGCTTGCTAGTTACCTCCTACGAGCAGTACTTC
>TRBV20-1|TRBJ1-1|-|-
CSAAGPANTEAFF
TGCAGTGCCGCAGGACCAGCGAACACTGAAGCTTTCTTT
>TRBV11-1|TRBJ2-5|-|-
CASSPRDGQETQYF
TGTGCCAGCAGCCCTCGGGACGGCCAAGAGACCCAGTACTTC
>TRBV28|TRBJ2-1|many|-
CASSPFRGEQFF
TGTGCCAGCAGTCCCTTTAGAGGTGAGCAGTTCTTC
>TRBV19|TRBJ1-5|-|-
CASTPESTSIGPQHF
TGTGCCAGTACACCGGAAAGCACTTCCATTGGGCCCCAGCATTTT
>TRBV20-1|TRBJ1-2|few|-
CSAGARLRVGTNGYTF
TGCAGTGCGGGGGCTCGACTCAGGGTGGGAACTAATGGCTACACCTTC